The next 16 T cell receptor beta chains were all read from a single sample in a study of blood T cell repertoires in COVID-19. Some clones are missing from TCRdb's copy, which holds only in-frame ones; the method was immunoSEQ multiplex PCR. Of approximately 280,000 clones listed, 75% to 90% were seen once; the top ten hold 2.5%. Sample: PBMCs or T cells enriched from blood (not recorded which). The receptors come from a woman aged 45 to 65 who had recovered from COVID-19.

This rearrangement joins TRBV19 to TRBJ1-5, with 9 bases that match TRBD1. Looked up from germline, CDR1 is LNHDA and CDR2 is SQIVND (reference sequence). V lost 7 bases and J lost 1; bases outside the gene matches: 8. CDR3 length equals 16 residues. The DNA for the CDR3 is TGTGCCAGTACTCCCGGACAGGGGTGGAGCAATCAGCCCCAGCATTTT. Protein product: CASTPGQGWSNQPQHF.

The chain joins TRBV10-2 to TRBJ1-4, with D uncertain. The germline V gene encodes CDR1 WSHSY and CDR2 SAAADI. V was clipped by 4 bases and J by 5 bases, with 8 bases between them. The CDR3 contains 13 residues. The CDR3 spells CASSGSGNEKLFF. As DNA, the CDR3 is TGCGCCAGCAGTGGTTCAGGAAATGAAAAACTGTTTTTT.

This clone has just a few counts. The chain couples TRBV19 to TRBJ2-1; tentatively, D is TRBD1 (6 bases). CDR1 and CDR2 (germline): LNHDA, SQIVND (reference sequence). There are 14 residues in the CDR3. Between the trimmed V and J ends, which lost 5 bases and 5 bases, there was a span of 13 bases. CDR3 sequence: CASSFRGFNNEQFF. For the CDR3, the DNA is TGTGCCAGTAGTTTCAGGGGCTTCAACAATGAGCAGTTCTTC.

The rearrangement links TRBV20-1 to TRBJ1-1; D is undetermined. Deletions cut 2 bases from V and 5 bases from J, with 6 bases between. In germline, CDR1 is DFQATT, CDR2 SNEGSKA (reference sequence). The CDR3 totals 11 residues. CDR3 residues: CSARPGTEAFF. CDR3 nucleotides: TGCAGTGCTAGACCCGGGACTGAAGCTTTCTTT.

The chain combines TRBV19 with TRBJ1-1; TRBD1 matches at 7 bases. V lost 3 bases to trimming and J lost 0 bases; unmatched junction nucleotides: 10. The CDR3 consists of 17 residues. Germline V gives CDR1 LNHDA, CDR2 SQIVND (reference sequence). Here the CDR3 reads CASSMPTGWVMNTEAFF. CDR3 coding DNA: TGTGCCAGTAGTATGCCGACAGGGTGGGTGATGAACACTGAAGCTTTCTTT.

This chain connects TRBV6-5 to TRBJ1-5, with 7 bases fitting TRBD1. Germline V gives CDR1 MNHEY, CDR2 SVGAGI. The J segment lost 7 bases and the V segment lost 6 bases, leaving 9 bases of the junction unmatched. CDR3 size: 14 residues. The CDR3 sequence is CASSNHRGDQPQHF. CDR3 nucleotides: TGTGCCAGCAGCAACCACAGGGGTGACCAGCCCCAGCATTTT.

This clone has just one count. The CDR3 here is CASSVEQAEQFF. For the CDR3, the DNA is TGTGCCAGCAGCGTAGAACAGGCTGAGCAGTTCTTC. The rearrangement joins TRBV9 to TRBJ2-1, with D possibly TRBD1 on 5 matching bases. With 0 bases removed from V and 9 bases from J, the gap between germline ends came to 7 bases. This CDR3 is 12 amino acids long. Germline V gene lookup returns CDR1 SGDLS and CDR2 YYNGEE.

This chain links TRBV14 with TRBJ1-3; tentatively, D is TRBD1 (6 bases). The CDR3 is 15 amino acids. Deletions cut 2 bases from V and 4 bases from J, with 12 bases between. CDR1 SGHDN and CDR2 FVKESK come from the germline V gene. The CDR3 loop reads CASSQQPGAGNTIYF. The CDR3 coding sequence is TGTGCCAGCAGCCAACAACCAGGGGCGGGAAACACCATATATTTT.

This clone turned up a few times. The chain links TRBV29-1 to TRBJ2-7; 7 bases match TRBD1. The germline V gene has CDR1 SQVTM and CDR2 ANQGSEA. This CDR3 has 14 amino acids. Trimming cost V 7 bases and J 2 bases; bases outside gene matches: 11. DNA of the CDR3: TGCAGCGGTACGACAGGGCTTACACCCTACGAGCAGTACTTC. Protein: CSGTTGLTPYEQYF.

As concerns this clone: Other DNA sequences within the sample encode an identical CDR3. This chain joins TRBV7-2 and TRBJ1-6; unclear D gene. CDR1 is SGHTA and CDR2 is FQGNSA in the germline V gene. This CDR3 spans 14 amino acids. V gave up 1 base and J gave up 7 bases, with 8 bases separating them. CDR3 bases: TGTGCCAGCAGCTTAGACGGTTACAATTCACCCCTCCACTTT. Encoded protein: CASSLDGYNSPLHF.

V and J are TRBV24-1 and TRBJ1-2, with 7 positions matching TRBD1. The germline CDR1 and CDR2 sequences are KGHDR and SFDVKD. Trimming removed 1 base from V and 6 bases from J; junction bases left unmatched: 4. This CDR3 is 14 amino acids long. CDR3 nucleotide sequence: TGTGCCACCAGTGATTTTACAGGGGAGAATGGCTACACCTTC. It translates to CATSDFTGENGYTF.

The chain has TRBV7-8 and TRBJ2-7; 7 bases are shared with TRBD2. Germline trimming cut 0 bases from V and 6 bases from J; bases unmatched to any gene: 8. The germline gives CDR1 SGHVS, CDR2 FQNEAQ. The CDR3 is made up of 15 amino acids. CDR3 DNA sequence: TGTGCCAGCAGCTTAGCGAGCGGGGTTTGGGCCGAGCAGTACTTC. Its protein product is CASSLASGVWAEQYF.

The V and J genes are TRBV30 and TRBJ2-1; 8 nucleotides agree with TRBD2. V shed 0 bases, J shed 4 bases, and the junction held 8 bases outside the gene matches. The CDR3 extends over 16 amino acids. Germline V gene lookup returns CDR1 GTSNPN and CDR2 SVGIG (reference sequence). CDR3 nucleotide sequence: TGTGCCTGGAGTGTTGGTGCTAGCGGGTTATACAATGAGCAGTTCTTC. Amino acid sequence: CAWSVGASGLYNEQFF.

This sequence joins TRBV19 and TRBJ1-2, with 8 bases aligning to TRBD1. CDR1 and CDR2 from the germline V gene are LNHDA and SQIVND (reference sequence). With 5 bases clipped from V and 3 bases from J, the junction kept 5 bases outside the gene matches. The CDR3 is 14 residues long. As DNA, the CDR3 is TGTGCCAGTAGTGTGGACAGGGACCACTATGGCTACACCTTC. This gives the protein CASSVDRDHYGYTF.

Written as DNA, the CDR3 is TGTGCCAGTAGTATACAGATGGGAACAGGTGAAGCTTTCTTT. Protein: CASSIQMGTGEAFF. V is TRBV19 and J is TRBJ1-1; perhaps TRBD1 as D (5 bases). V shed 2 bases and J shed 7 bases, with 14 bases lying between them. The CDR3 is 14 residues long. Germline V gene data show CDR1 as LNHDA and CDR2 as SQIVND (reference sequence).

This chain uses TRBV14 with TRBJ2-7, with 8 nucleotides matching TRBD1. The J segment lost 3 bases and the V segment lost 1 base, leaving 5 bases of the junction unmatched. The CDR3 has 15 amino acids. The germline V gene encodes CDR1 SGHDN and CDR2 FVKESK. For the CDR3, the DNA is TGTGCCAGCAGCCAAGGTTTTACAGGGGGCTACGAGCAGTACTTC. This encodes CASSQGFTGGYEQYF.